This paragraph reports one TCR beta chain. What it binds is not known. cDNA libraries of TCR beta carried unique molecular identifiers. TCRdb reanalysed the PCR reads using MiXCR and keeps one entry per CDR3 protein. The profile covers roughly 730,000 distinct CDR3 sequences, with 25% to 30% appearing a single time and roughly 0.57% taken by the ten largest. The data belong to a study of post-analysis software for immune sequencing data. The study's findings and limits: The F measure placed samples prepared in the same batch into strongly shared clusters.

The sample taken for sequencing was blood. The TCR was taken from a girl under 18 with multiple sclerosis.

CDR3 region: CASSFGGELRDGGELFF. CDR3 in DNA: TGTGCCAGCAGCTTCGGGGGTGAATTAAGGGACGGCGGGGAGCTGTTTTTT. The rearrangement joins TRBV7-9 to TRBJ2-2; tentative D call: TRBD2 (6 bases). V was shortened by 3 bases and J by 7 bases, with 21 bases between the two germline ends. The CDR3 consists of 17 residues. Germline loops: CDR1 SEHNR, CDR2 FQNEAQ (reference sequence).